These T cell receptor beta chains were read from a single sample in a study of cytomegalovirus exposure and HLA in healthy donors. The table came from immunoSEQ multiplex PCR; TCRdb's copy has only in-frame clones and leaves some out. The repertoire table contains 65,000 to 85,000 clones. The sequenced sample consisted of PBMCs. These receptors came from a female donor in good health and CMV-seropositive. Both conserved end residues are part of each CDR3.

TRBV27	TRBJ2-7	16	CASSPPPLAAPYEQYF
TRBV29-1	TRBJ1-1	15	CSVLPMRHMNTEAFF
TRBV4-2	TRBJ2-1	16	CASSQGDRDPYNEQFF
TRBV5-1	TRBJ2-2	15	CASSDGQGYTGELFF
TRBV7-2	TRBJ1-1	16	CASSLASGSLNTEAFF
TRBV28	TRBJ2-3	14	CVSTGAGAADTQYF
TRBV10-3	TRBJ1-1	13	CATRGKGGTEAFF
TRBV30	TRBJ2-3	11	CAWSDSITQYF
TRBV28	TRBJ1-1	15	CASSLRGIEFPEAFF
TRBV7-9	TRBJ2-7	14	CASSLVGRGYEQYF
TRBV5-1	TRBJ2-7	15	CASSQGQAQSYEQYF
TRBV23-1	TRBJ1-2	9	CARYSGYTF
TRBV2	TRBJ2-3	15	CATRGAGGIFDTQYF
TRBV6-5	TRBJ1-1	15	CASSLDRALNTEAFF
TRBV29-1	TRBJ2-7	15	CSVEDQKQMGYEQYF
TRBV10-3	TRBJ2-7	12	CAISESSGRKYF
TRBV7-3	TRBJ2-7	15	CASSQQGELTVEQYF
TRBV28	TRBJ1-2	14	CASSLDAGLWGYTF
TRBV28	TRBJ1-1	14	CASRGGQGGTEAFF
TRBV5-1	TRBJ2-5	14	CASSLAGAQETQYF
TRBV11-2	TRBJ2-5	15	CASSLPLGGRETQYF
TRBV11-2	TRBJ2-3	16	CASSIGAGGFTDTQYF
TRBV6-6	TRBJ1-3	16	CASGAQQGVIGNTIYF
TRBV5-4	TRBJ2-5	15	CASSLGPGGLETQYF
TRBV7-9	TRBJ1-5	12	CASSLLDQPQHF
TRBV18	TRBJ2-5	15	CASSPPAGVVENQYF
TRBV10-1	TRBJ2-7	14	CASSRDSAVYEQYF
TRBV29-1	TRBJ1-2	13	CSVRTGTAKGYTF
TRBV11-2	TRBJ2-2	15	CASSSPGGLARELFF
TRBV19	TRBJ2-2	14	CASIPSANTGELFF
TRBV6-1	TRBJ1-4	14	CASSEPITNEKLFF